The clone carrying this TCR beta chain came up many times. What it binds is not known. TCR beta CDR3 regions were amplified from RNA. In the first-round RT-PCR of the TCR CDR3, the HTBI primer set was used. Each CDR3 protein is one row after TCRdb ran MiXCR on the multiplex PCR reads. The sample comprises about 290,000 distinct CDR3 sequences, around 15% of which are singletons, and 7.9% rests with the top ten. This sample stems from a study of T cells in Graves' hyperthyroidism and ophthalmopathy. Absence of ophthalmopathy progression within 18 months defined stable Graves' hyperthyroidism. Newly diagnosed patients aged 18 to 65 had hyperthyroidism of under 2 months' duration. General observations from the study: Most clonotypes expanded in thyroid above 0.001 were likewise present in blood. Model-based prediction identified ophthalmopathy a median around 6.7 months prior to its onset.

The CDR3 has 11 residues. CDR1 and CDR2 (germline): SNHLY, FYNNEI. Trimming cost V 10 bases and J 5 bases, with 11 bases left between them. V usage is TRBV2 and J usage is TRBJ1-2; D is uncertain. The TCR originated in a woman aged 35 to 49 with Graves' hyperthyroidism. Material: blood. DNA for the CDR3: TGTGCCATTTCGGGTCGGTATGGCTACACCTTC. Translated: CAISGRYGYTF. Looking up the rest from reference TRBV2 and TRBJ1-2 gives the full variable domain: EPEVTQTPSHQVTQMGQEVILRCVPISNHLYFYWYRQILGQKVEFLVSFYNNEISEKSEIFDDQFSVERPDGSNFTLKIRSTKLEDSAMYFCAISGRYGYTFGSGTRLTVV.